Shown below are 26 T cell receptor beta chains from a single sample sequenced in a study of T cells after yellow fever vaccination. TCRdb ran MiXCR on the 5' RACE reads and lists one entry per CDR3 protein. The repertoire has 450,000 to 600,000 distinct CDR3 sequences, around 17% of them found once; the top ten carry around 16%. Sequenced material: PBMCs, taken more than 4 days after the first yellow fever vaccination. The receptors were sampled from a man younger than 35 who received the YFV17D yellow fever vaccine.

This clonotype was picked up a small number of times. The rearrangement uses TRBV10-1 and TRBJ2-2; no clear D gene. The V gene lost 3 bases and the J gene lost 4 bases, with 9 bases spanning the gap. The CDR3 sequence is 14 residues long. CDR1 WNHNN and CDR2 SYGVQD come from the germline V gene (reference sequence). This chain's CDR3 is CASSDTKVTGELFF. The CDR3 DNA reads TGCGCCAGCAGTGACACTAAAGTCACCGGGGAGCTGTTTTTT.

This chain connects TRBV6-1 to TRBJ2-2; D is unresolved. V shed 7 bases and J shed 1 base, with 10 bases lying between them. Germline CDR1 is MNHNS and CDR2 is SASEGT. CDR3 size: 14 residues. Here the CDR3 DNA reads TGTGCCAGCATCTTCCGTCGGAACACCGGGGAGCTGTTTTTT. This sequence encodes CASIFRRNTGELFF.

Concerning this clonotype: The junction departs from the called germline gene at one end, perhaps through a read error. The chain joins TRBV2 to TRBJ1-1; maybe TRBD1 (5 bases). CDR3 size: 15 residues. Germline CDR1 and CDR2: SNHLY and FYNNEI. CDR3 sequence: CASSEAWSGRNEAFF. In nucleotides, the CDR3 is TGTGCCAGCAGCGAAGCATGGTCAGGGCGGAATGAAGCTTTCTTT.

This clonotype was detected only a few times. This chain uses TRBV20-1 with TRBJ2-1; weak D call: TRBD2 (6 bases). CDR1 and CDR2 (germline): DFQATT, SNEGSKA (reference sequence). Deletions cut 0 bases from V and 7 bases from J, with 16 bases between. The CDR3 spans 15 residues. The CDR3 reads CSARELLAVYNEQFF. The CDR3 DNA reads TGCAGTGCTAGAGAATTATTAGCGGTGTATAATGAGCAGTTCTTC.

This clonotype was counted a single time. The V gene is TRBV20-1, the J gene TRBJ2-5; tentatively, D is TRBD1 (6 bases). CDR3 size: 12 residues. Germline CDR1 and CDR2: DFQATT and SNEGSKA (reference sequence). In nucleotides, the CDR3 is TGCAGCCCCTACAGGGCCCAAGAGACCCAGTACTTC. As protein: CSPYRAQETQYF.

The sample holds many counts of this clonotype. The chain couples TRBV5-6 to TRBJ1-5, with D perhaps matching TRBD1 (5 bases). Trimming removed 2 bases from V and 7 bases from J, with 16 bases in between. The CDR3 is 15 amino acids. The V gene's germline CDR1 is SGHDT and CDR2 YYEEEE. In nucleotides, the CDR3 is TGTGCCAGCAGCTTCGGCGGGGGGTTCAACCAGCCCCAGCATTTT. This gives the protein CASSFGGGFNQPQHF.

The chain links TRBV20-1 to TRBJ2-7; TRBD1 is a possible D gene (6 bases). The length of the CDR3 is 11 residues. The V end was cut by 4 bases, the J end by 6 bases, with 10 bases between. The germline gives CDR1 DFQATT, CDR2 SNEGSKA (reference sequence). The CDR3 DNA reads as TGCAGTGCTAACAGGGTATCCGAGCAGTACTTC. This translates into CSANRVSEQYF.

This clonotype was observed many times. The chain couples TRBV5-1 to TRBJ2-7; 7 bases agree with TRBD1. J lost 7 bases, V lost 5 bases, and 9 bases had no gene match. CDR3 length: 13 amino acids. Germline CDR1 reads SGHRS; CDR2 reads YFSETQ. In DNA form, the CDR3 reads TGCGCCAGCAGTCGTACAGGGGATCGGGAGCAGTACGTC. Translation gives CASSRTGDREQYV.

In this sample, this clonotype turned up many times. This rearrangement joins TRBV7-2 to TRBJ2-3, with a tentative D call TRBD2 (6 bases). The germline gives CDR1 SGHTA, CDR2 FQGNSA. The germline V and J ends were trimmed by 1 base and 4 bases, with 9 bases remaining between them. This CDR3 region has 14 residues. CDR3 DNA: TGTGCCAGCAGCTTAGGGCCGGGGGCAGATACGCAGTATTTT. Translation gives CASSLGPGADTQYF.

This clonotype was recorded a few times. V usage is TRBV4-3 and J usage is TRBJ2-5; no firm D call. The CDR3 has 14 amino acids. V lost 0 bases and J lost 4, with 9 bases in between. The germline V gene has CDR1 LGHNA and CDR2 YSLEER. This CDR3 reads CASSQDDLTETQYF. The CDR3 coding sequence is TGCGCCAGCAGCCAAGATGATCTAACAGAGACCCAGTACTTC.

This clonotype was seen a few times. This sequence joins TRBV7-6 and TRBJ1-1; tentative D call: TRBD1 (5 bases). CDR1 is SGHVS, CDR2 FNYEAQ, per germline. V lost 6 bases to trimming and J lost 3 bases, with 20 bases between them. The CDR3 runs to 16 residues. The CDR3 sequence is CASRASRDLGDTEAFF. DNA for the CDR3: TGTGCCAGCAGAGCCTCCCGGGACCTGGGGGACACTGAAGCTTTCTTT.

The J gene is TRBJ1-1, the V gene TRBV7-9; D gene unclear. The V and J ends lost 7 bases and 1 base respectively, with 10 bases between them. Germline V gene lookup returns CDR1 SEHNR and CDR2 FQNEAQ (reference sequence). The CDR3 covers 13 residues. The CDR3, as DNA: TGTGCCAGCATTCTAGCCCCGAACACTGAAGCTTTCTTT. Translated: CASILAPNTEAFF.

The sample holds a few counts of this clonotype. The gene calls are TRBV7-2 and TRBJ2-7; 14 bases are shared with TRBD2. The germline CDR1 and CDR2 sequences are SGHTA and FQGNSA. Unmatched junction bases numbered 10, after V lost 6 bases and J lost 6 bases. CDR3 length equals 16 residues. CDR3 protein: CASSLRLAGGLGEQYF. CDR3 DNA: TGTGCCAGCAGTCTGCGACTAGCGGGGGGGCTTGGCGAGCAGTACTTC.

The chain joins TRBV6-2 or TRBV6-3 to TRBJ1-5; 9 positions match TRBD1. The CDR3 extends over 15 amino acids. Losses at the gene ends were 7 bases for V and 5 bases for J; bases not matched to a gene: 9. Germline lookup yields CDR1 MNHEY and CDR2 SVGEGT. CDR3 in amino acids: CASTREGQGHQPQHF. CDR3 DNA sequence: TGTGCCAGCACCCGGGAGGGACAGGGTCATCAGCCCCAGCATTTT.

The table lists this clonotype with a count of one. The chain couples TRBV20-1 to TRBJ2-2, with 7 positions matching TRBD1. Looked up from germline, CDR1 is DFQATT and CDR2 is SNEGSKA (reference sequence). The J segment lost 1 base and the V segment lost 1 base, leaving 9 bases of the junction unmatched. CDR3 length: 17 amino acids. DNA of the CDR3: TGCAGTGCTAGAGGGAAACTCGGGACAGTGAACACCGGGGAGCTGTTTTTT. Its translation: CSARGKLGTVNTGELFF.

This clonotype has only a few counts. This rearrangement joins TRBV11-3 to TRBJ2-3, with D unresolved. V was pared by 1 base and J by 9 bases, with 11 bases between. Germline CDR1 SGHNT, CDR2 YENEEA. CDR3 length: 13 residues. This CDR3 is CASSLGAWGTQYF. The CDR3 nucleotides read TGTGCCAGCAGCTTAGGTGCCTGGGGAACGCAGTATTTT. The whole variable domain, remainder taken from reference TRBV11-3 and TRBJ2-3, is EAGVVQSPRYKIIEKKQPVAFWCNPISGHNTLYWYLQNLGQGPELLIRYENEEAVDDSQLPKDRFSAERLKGVDSTLKIQPAELGDSAVYLCASSLGAWGTQYFGPGTRLTVL.

This chain links TRBV12-3 or TRBV12-4 with TRBJ1-6; tentative D call: TRBD1 (6 bases). The CDR3 length is 16 residues. V lost 6 bases, J lost 5 bases, and 17 bases lay in between. The CDR3 DNA reads as TGTGCCAGCAGCCGGACAGTGGGAACCCATAATTCACCCCTCCACTTT. It codes for CASSRTVGTHNSPLHF.

The chain is built from TRBV7-6 and TRBJ2-6; D possibly uses TRBD1 or TRBD2 (5 bases each). The CDR3 is made up of 17 amino acids. The germline gives CDR1 SGHVS, CDR2 FNYEAQ. The V and J ends lost 5 bases and 0 bases respectively, with 14 bases between them. The CDR3 spells CASSIRDPFSGANVLTF. CDR3 sequence (DNA): TGTGCCAGCAGCATCCGGGACCCTTTCTCTGGGGCCAACGTCCTGACTTTC.

About this clonotype itself: A much more abundant neighbour one base away suggests this may be a read error. This chain joins TRBV14 and TRBJ1-3, with no clear D. CDR1 is SGHDN and CDR2 is FVKESK in the germline V gene. The CDR3 length is 15 residues. Trimming shortened V by 4 bases and J by 0 bases, and 10 bases separated the two germline ends. CDR3 protein: CASSPEGYSGNTIYF. The CDR3 DNA sequence: TGTGCCAGCAGCCCAGAAGGCTACTCTGGAAACACCATATATTTT.

V gene TRBV4-3 combines with J gene TRBJ2-7, with 7 nucleotides matching TRBD2. CDR3 length equals 16 residues. The junction had 8 bases not matched to a gene; V was cut back by 0 bases and J by 3 bases. CDR1 LGHNA and CDR2 YSLEER come from the germline V gene. CDR3 residues: CASSQDEPAGRYEQYF. For the CDR3, the DNA is TGCGCCAGCAGCCAAGATGAACCAGCGGGGCGCTACGAGCAGTACTTC.

The chain joins TRBV12-3 or TRBV12-4 to TRBJ2-7; D tentatively fits TRBD1 or TRBD2 (5 bases each). The CDR3 length is 14 residues. V was shortened by 8 bases and J by 0 bases, with 14 bases between the two germline ends. CDR3 in DNA: TGTGCCAGCCAGACCTTGGGGGACTCCTACGAGCAGTACTTC. Amino acids: CASQTLGDSYEQYF.

This clonotype was seen at least ten times. V usage is TRBV7-2 and J usage is TRBJ2-1, with D perhaps given as TRBD1 or TRBD2 (6 bases each). The CDR3 sequence is 17 residues long. Germline values: CDR1 SGHTA, CDR2 FQGNSA. Trimming took 5 bases from V and 6 from J, leaving 23 bases between them. The CDR3 coding sequence is TGTGCCAGCAGCGCAGCCGCTAGCGTTAGGGGGTCCAATGAGCAGTTCTTC. Translated: CASSAAASVRGSNEQFF.

This clonotype has a handful of counts. The chain employs TRBV11-3 and TRBJ2-3; weak D call: TRBD2 (5 bases). CDR1 and CDR2 (germline): SGHNT, YENEEA. The CDR3 runs to 13 residues. Trimming shortened V by 5 bases and J by 4 bases, and 10 bases separated the two germline ends. CDR3 region: CASSLGSSDTQYF. The CDR3 DNA reads as TGTGCCAGCAGCCTGGGGAGCTCAGATACGCAGTATTTT.

The chain links TRBV10-3 to TRBJ2-2, with D possibly TRBD1 on 6 matching bases. Germline V lookup: CDR1 ENHRY, CDR2 SYGVKD. The length of the CDR3 is 15 residues. The V and J ends lost 7 bases and 7 bases respectively, with 19 bases between them. CDR3 protein: CAITPEQGVGGELFF. In DNA form, the CDR3 reads TGTGCCATCACCCCCGAACAGGGTGTTGGCGGGGAGCTGTTTTTT.

The chain carries TRBV28 and TRBJ2-7; 9 positions agree with TRBD1. Germline loops: CDR1 MDHEN, CDR2 SYDVKM. The CDR3 runs 14 residues. The V gene end was trimmed by 4 bases and the J gene end by 3 bases; junction bases not matched to a gene: 4. CDR3 loop: CASSSRDRDYEQYV. The CDR3 coding sequence is TGTGCCAGCAGTTCTCGGGACAGGGACTACGAGCAGTACGTC.

At least ten counts were recorded for this clonotype. J is TRBJ2-3 and V is TRBV7-7, with 12 bases aligning to TRBD1. Germline CDR1 and CDR2: SSHAT and FNYEAQ (reference sequence). The CDR3 totals 15 residues. Losses at the gene ends were 1 base for V and 7 bases for J; bases not matched to a gene: 3. CDR3 region: CASSLEGTGGHTQYF. CDR3 nucleotides: TGTGCCAGCAGCTTAGAAGGGACAGGGGGCCATACGCAGTATTTT. Full variable domain (rest looked up from reference TRBV7-7 and TRBJ2-3): GAGVSQSPRYKVTKRGQDVTLRCDPISSHATLYWYQQALGQGPEFLTYFNYEAQPDKSGLPSDRFSAERPEGSISTLTIQRTEQRDSAMYRCASSLEGTGGHTQYFGPGTRLTVL.